This TCR beta chain was sequenced for a study of cytomegalovirus exposure and HLA in healthy donors. Study-wide results and caveats: Sequencing depth roughly uniform across donors was assumed in presence/absence analyses.

Healthy bone marrow donors supplied every sample. Regarding this clone: Antigen specificity is unknown.

This CDR3 is built from 14 residues. The V gene's germline CDR1 is SGDLS and CDR2 YYNGEE. With V trimmed by 0 bases and J by 10 bases, 5 bases remained unmatched. With 60 Vbeta and 13 Jbeta primers, the PCR was carried out. The data were produced by immunoSEQ multiplex PCR, yet TCRdb's version contains in-frame clones alone and is incomplete. The table shows 100,000 to 120,000 clones, with 76% occurring only once. This receptor was taken from a man aged 25-45 years in good health and CMV-seropositive. The gene calls are TRBV9 and TRBJ2-1; 9 nucleotides align to TRBD2. The specimen sequenced was PBMCs. The CDR3 DNA sequence: TGTGCCAGCAGCGTAGGGACTAGCGTACTAGAGCAGTTCTTC. As protein: CASSVGTSVLEQFF.